Sequencing of this T cell receptor (beta chain) was carried out in a study of cytomegalovirus exposure and HLA in healthy donors. Study-level findings and limits: Earlier analysis looked at TCR beta V segments, and most were productive about 90% or about 30% of the time.

Amplification used 60 Vbeta primers and 13 Jbeta primers. Some clones are missing from TCRdb's copy, which holds only in-frame ones; the method was immunoSEQ multiplex PCR. The profile shows around 110,000 clones, over 70% of them singletons. V trimming: 0 bases; J trimming: 5 bases; junction bases outside the gene matches: 9. Germline loops: CDR1 SGHRS, CDR2 YFSETQ. The CDR3 runs 16 residues. About this clone: What it binds is not known.

Samples came from healthy bone marrow donors. The sample taken for sequencing was PBMCs. The chain joins TRBV5-1 to TRBJ2-3; TRBD2 aligns across 7 bases. This TCR was sampled from a female donor in good health and CMV-seronegative. The chain's CDR3 is CASSLAGREYLDTQYF. The CDR3 DNA sequence: TGCGCCAGCAGCTTGGCCGGGCGGGAGTACCTAGATACGCAGTATTTT.